This TCR beta chain was sequenced during a study of blood T cells in healthy people across ages. Study-wide points: The study found more naive CD4+ cells and higher diversity in long-lived than aged donors.

V lost 0 bases and J 5 bases, leaving 6 bases between the germline ends. The germline V gene has CDR1 LGHNA and CDR2 YNFKEQ. The length of the CDR3 is 13 residues. Comments on this clonotype: The antigen remains unidentified.

Through a sample-barcoded 5' primer and a J-beta primer mix, a second PCR was run for about 6 to 12 cycles. A single record per CDR3 protein comes from TCRdb applying MiXCR to the 5' RACE reads. The repertoire holds about 1.6 million distinct CDR3 sequences, with around 35% as singletons. Ten milliliters of peripheral blood were drawn from each donor. This receptor was taken from a woman aged 30 to 39 in good health. V usage is TRBV4-2 and J usage is TRBJ2-3; no definite D call. Specimen: blood. The CDR3 nucleotides read TGTGCCAGCAGCCAAGAAGCGCGAGATACGCAGTATTTT. Translated: CASSQEARDTQYF.